What follows describes a single T cell receptor (beta chain). The antigen is not known. Indicated time point: patch test 1, 2 weeks after DPC sensitization. The treatment was: therapeutic diphenylcyclopropenone sensitization with weekly scalp DPC. Whole blood that had not been fractionated was the source of extracted total RNA. This sample is drawn from a study of human T cells and chemical hapten exposure. TCRdb reprocessed the RACE reads via MiXCR and lists one record per CDR3 protein. The sample includes over 35,000 distinct CDR3 sequences, over 3.5% seen only once; the top ten take approximately 24%. Study findings and constraints: Significantly more large CDR3 similarity clusters were formed by expanded TCRs than by controls. Higher patch test scores went with higher counts of PT1 expanded TCRs.

This receptor was taken from a man in his fifties with alopecia areata. Some clones in this sample may be carry-over from other donors' samples. This sample comprised whole blood, obtained in connection with sensitization to the hapten diphenylcyclopropenone (DPC).

For the CDR3, the DNA is TGCGCCAGCAGTTCTAGCGGGGGGTCCTACAATGAGCAGTTCTTC. Encoded protein: CASSSSGGSYNEQFF. The chain joins TRBV10-2 to TRBJ2-1, with 11 positions matching TRBD2. This CDR3 has 15 residues. Per the germline V gene, CDR1 is WSHSY and CDR2 is SAAADI. After removal of 5 bases from V and 1 base from J, the junction contained 1 base not matched to a gene.